These 28 T cell receptor beta chains originate from one sample sequenced in a study of response to subunit inactivated influenza vaccine. MiXCR, run by TCRdb on the RT-PCR reads, gives a single entry per CDR3 protein. The sample carries about 480,000 distinct CDR3 sequences, roughly 11% recorded once. This specimen consisted of PBMCs from blood, obtained roughly 6 weeks after vaccination. The origin of the receptors is a middle-aged man who received an inactivated influenza vaccine.

The chain recombines TRBV20-1 with TRBJ2-1; the match to TRBD2 covers 10 bases. V gave up 1 base and J gave up 6 bases; unmatched junction bases: 6. Germline loops: CDR1 DFQATT, CDR2 SNEGSKA (reference sequence). The CDR3 totals 15 residues. CDR3 DNA: TGCAGTGCTAGAGCCCCAGCGGGAGGGCCCAATGAGCAGTTCTTC. Amino acids: CSARAPAGGPNEQFF.

This clonotype was counted at least ten times. The chain couples TRBV9 to TRBJ2-1; 14 nucleotides agree with TRBD2. The CDR3 spans 15 residues. CDR1 is SGDLS and CDR2 is YYNGEE in the germline V gene. J lost 9 bases, V lost 6 bases, and 8 bases had no gene match. CDR3 in amino acids: CASNRLAGGRGEQFF. CDR3 sequence (DNA): TGTGCCAGCAACCGACTAGCGGGAGGGCGGGGTGAGCAGTTCTTC. Supplemented by reference TRBV9 and TRBJ2-1, the full variable domain reads DSGVTQTPKHLITATGQRVTLRCSPRSGDLSVYWYQQSLDQGLQFLIQYYNGEERAKGNILERFSAQQFPDLHSELNLSSLELGDSALYFCASNRLAGGRGEQFFGPGTRLTVL.

This clonotype was observed at least ten times. An end of the junction differs from the germline gene, which may be a read error. This chain joins TRBV5-1 and TRBJ2-1; D tentatively reads TRBD1 or TRBD2 (5 bases each). The CDR3 sequence is 13 residues long. The germline gives CDR1 SGHRS, CDR2 YFSETQ. In DNA, the CDR3 is TGCGCCAGCACCTTGAGGGGCTACAATGAGCAGTTCTTC. Translation: CASTLRGYNEQFF.

This clonotype was counted at least ten times. The chain joins TRBV29-1 to TRBJ2-7; 8 bases match TRBD1. The length of the CDR3 is 14 residues. Germline assignment: CDR1 SQVTM and CDR2 ANQGSEA. V gave up 5 bases and J gave up 3 bases; unmatched junction bases: 9. In DNA, the CDR3 is TGCAGCGTTCGAGTAGGACAGGGATACTACGAGCAGTACTTC. This translates into CSVRVGQGYYEQYF.

The rearrangement joins TRBV7-9 to TRBJ2-2; 9 nucleotides line up with TRBD2. Germline trimming cut 4 bases from V and 4 bases from J; bases unmatched to any gene: 7. CDR1 is SEHNR, CDR2 FQNEAQ, per germline (reference sequence). The CDR3 loop spans 16 amino acids. As DNA, the CDR3 is TGTGCCAGCAGCTCGCCTAGCGGGATGACCACCGGGGAGCTGTTTTTT. Protein: CASSSPSGMTTGELFF.

The chain recombines TRBV10-3 with TRBJ2-2; 7 nucleotides line up with TRBD1. After removal of 6 bases from V and 2 bases from J, the junction contained 6 bases not matched to a gene. Germline V gene lookup returns CDR1 ENHRY and CDR2 SYGVKD. The CDR3 totals 15 residues. Here the CDR3 DNA reads TGTGCCATCAGGGGGACAGTATTCAACACCGGGGAGCTGTTTTTT. This gives the protein CAIRGTVFNTGELFF.

The chain joins TRBV15 to TRBJ1-5, with D unclear. The germline V and J ends were trimmed by 2 bases and 5 bases, with 4 bases remaining between them. The CDR3 consists of 12 residues. Per the germline V gene, CDR1 is LNHNV and CDR2 is YYDKDF (reference sequence). This CDR3 is CATSRQDQPQHF. The CDR3 region has the DNA TGTGCCACCAGCAGACAGGATCAGCCCCAGCATTTT.

Comments on this clonotype: A much larger clone differs from this one at a single base, so this may be a read error. The rearrangement joins TRBV4-1 to TRBJ1-1; TRBD1 might be the D (5 bases). Germline V lookup: CDR1 MGHRA, CDR2 YSYEKL. The CDR3 has 15 amino acids. The ends were cut back, 2 bases at V and 2 bases at J, with 12 bases in the middle. This chain's CDR3 is CASSQLQVSNTEAFF. The CDR3 DNA reads TGCGCCAGCAGCCAACTACAGGTCTCAAACACTGAAGCTTTCTTT.

The chain uses TRBV15 and TRBJ2-5; D gene unclear. This CDR3 is 15 amino acids long. V lost 0 bases, J lost 4 bases, and 12 bases lay in between. Germline CDR1 LNHNV, CDR2 YYDKDF (reference sequence). The CDR3 loop reads CATSRDRVVSETQYF. CDR3 nucleotide sequence: TGTGCCACCAGCAGAGATCGTGTTGTCTCAGAGACCCAGTACTTC.

The CDR3 here is CASSPLGQSIYYTF. In nucleotides, the CDR3 is TGTGCCAGCTCACCACTGGGACAGAGCATTTACTACACCTTC. This chain connects TRBV18 to TRBJ1-2; 7 positions match TRBD1. This CDR3 contains 14 residues. CDR1 and CDR2 from the germline V gene are KGHSH and LQKENI. V dropped 1 base and J dropped 10; count of bases not matched to a gene: 9.

The V call is TRBV10-3, the J call TRBJ2-7; TRBD1 matches at 7 bases. V dropped 0 bases and J dropped 6; count of bases not matched to a gene: 11. Germline CDR1 and CDR2: ENHRY and SYGVKD. The CDR3 runs to 16 residues. The CDR3 here is CAISESGRGRPGEQYF. The CDR3 region has the DNA TGTGCCATCAGTGAGTCGGGTAGGGGGCGACCGGGCGAGCAGTACTTC.

This clonotype was detected only a few times. V usage is TRBV10-3 and J usage is TRBJ1-2; 7 bases line up with TRBD1. This CDR3 has 13 residues. Germline V gives CDR1 ENHRY, CDR2 SYGVKD. The V gene end was trimmed by 4 bases and the J gene end by 5 bases; junction bases not matched to a gene: 4. As DNA, the CDR3 is TGTGCCATCAGTGCTGACAGGGTGTATGGCTACACCTTC. This gives the protein CAISADRVYGYTF.

This clonotype was detected many times. The V call is TRBV6-2 or TRBV6-3, the J call TRBJ2-1; D remains ambiguous. CDR3 length equals 13 residues. Germline V gene sequence: CDR1 MNHEY, CDR2 SVGEGT. The ends were cut back, 7 bases at V and 1 base at J, with 8 bases in the middle. In DNA form, the CDR3 reads TGTGCCAGCACCCTCAGTTCCTACAATGAGCAGTTCTTC. It translates to CASTLSSYNEQFF.

The chain joins TRBV20-1 to TRBJ2-3; a weak D match, TRBD2 (7 bases). The germline V gene has CDR1 DFQATT and CDR2 SNEGSKA (reference sequence). Trimming left V 6 bases short and J 2 bases short, with 18 bases between. The length of the CDR3 is 15 residues. The CDR3 protein is CSAPGGLRPTDTQYF. The CDR3 coding sequence is TGCAGTGCGCCCGGGGGGCTGCGGCCCACAGATACGCAGTATTTT.

This clonotype turned up a few times. The chain couples TRBV7-6 to TRBJ2-7; a weak D match, TRBD1 (5 bases). V lost 1 base and J lost 6, with 16 bases in between. The CDR3 is 15 amino acids. Per germline, CDR1 SGHVS and CDR2 FNYEAQ. This CDR3 reads CASSLEGQGRSEQYF. The CDR3 coding sequence is TGTGCCAGCAGCTTAGAGGGTCAGGGAAGGTCCGAGCAGTACTTC.

The chain employs TRBV12-3 or TRBV12-4 and TRBJ2-2; 7 bases line up with TRBD2. V was clipped by 1 base and J by 5 bases; unmatched bases: 7. The CDR3 has 16 amino acids. The CDR3 sequence is CASSLVWGRGTGELFF. CDR3 bases: TGTGCCAGCAGTTTAGTTTGGGGGAGGGGTACCGGGGAGCTGTTTTTT.

The chain recombines TRBV20-1 with TRBJ2-1; no definite D call. The CDR3 is made up of 16 amino acids. With 2 bases removed from V and 3 bases from J, the gap between germline ends came to 17 bases. Germline V lookup: CDR1 DFQATT, CDR2 SNEGSKA (reference sequence). CDR3 DNA sequence: TGCAGTGCTAGACCCCTACTCGCGGAAGTCTACAATGAGCAGTTCTTC. It yields the protein CSARPLLAEVYNEQFF.

In DNA form, the CDR3 reads TGCGCCAGCAGCTTGGCACTAGCAAAGGGCGAGCAGTACTTC. Translated: CASSLALAKGEQYF. The chain joins TRBV5-1 to TRBJ2-7; TRBD2 is a possible D gene (6 bases). V lost 0 bases and J 6 bases, leaving 13 bases between the germline ends. CDR1 SGHRS and CDR2 YFSETQ come from the germline V gene. The CDR3 contains 14 residues. Filled out from reference TRBV5-1 and TRBJ2-7, the complete variable domain reads KAGVTQTPRYLIKTRGQQVTLSCSPISGHRSVSWYQQTPGQGLQFLFEYFSETQRNKGNFPGRFSGRQFSNSRSEMNVSTLELGDSALYLCASSLALAKGEQYFGPGTRLTVT.

The gene calls are TRBV12-3 or TRBV12-4 and TRBJ2-5; D not certain. V was clipped by 6 bases and J by 5 bases, with 13 bases between them. This CDR3 is 13 amino acids long. CDR3: CASSLSRAETQYF. CDR3 sequence (DNA): TGTGCCAGCAGCCTCTCAAGGGCGGAGACCCAGTACTTC.

V gene TRBV20-1 combines with J gene TRBJ1-2; a weak D match, TRBD1 (5 bases). The CDR3 length is 11 residues. CDR1 DFQATT and CDR2 SNEGSKA come from the germline V gene (reference sequence). V was pared by 4 bases and J by 8 bases, with 11 bases between. CDR3 in DNA: TGCAGTGCTAACGGGGCATCCGGCTACACCTTC. Translating gives CSANGASGYTF.

This clonotype has only one observation. The V call is TRBV18, the J call TRBJ1-3; D is ambiguous. This CDR3 spans 13 amino acids. Germline lookup yields CDR1 KGHSH and CDR2 LQKENI. Trimming took 3 bases from V and 4 from J, leaving 7 bases between them. The chain's CDR3 is CASSPSRGNTIYF. In nucleotides, the CDR3 is TGTGCCAGCTCACCTTCTCGAGGAAACACCATATATTTT. Together with reference TRBV18 and TRBJ1-3, the CDR3 gives the full variable domain: NAGVMQNPRHLVRRRGQEARLRCSPMKGHSHVYWYRQLPEEGLKFMVYLQKENIIDESGMPKERFSAEFPKEGPSILRIQQVVRGDSAAYFCASSPSRGNTIYFGEGSWLTVV.

This clonotype was counted at least ten times. The V and J genes are TRBV10-3 and TRBJ2-2; no firm D call. The CDR3 runs to 12 residues. Trimming pared 3 bases from V and 4 bases from J, leaving 3 bases between. Germline CDR1 reads ENHRY; CDR2 reads SYGVKD. The CDR3 region is CAISERTGELFF. The CDR3 DNA reads as TGTGCCATCAGTGAACGCACCGGGGAGCTGTTTTTT.

The table lists this clonotype with many counts. The rearrangement joins TRBV10-3 to TRBJ2-1; no firm D call. Trimming removed 4 bases at V and 3 bases at J, with 10 bases between. CDR1 and CDR2 (germline): ENHRY, SYGVKD. The CDR3 has 14 residues. CDR3 region: CAISGREGYNEQFF. In DNA, the CDR3 is TGTGCCATCAGTGGCCGTGAAGGCTACAATGAGCAGTTCTTC.

There are a few counts of this clonotype. The chain employs TRBV12-3 or TRBV12-4 and TRBJ2-7; a possible D gene is TRBD2 (6 bases). The CDR3 covers 14 residues. V lost 7 bases, J lost 0 bases, and 13 bases lay in between. DNA for the CDR3: TGTGCCAGCATGAACCGGGAGAGCTCCTACGAGCAGTACTTC. This sequence encodes CASMNRESSYEQYF.

This chain links TRBV28 with TRBJ1-3, with D tentatively TRBD1 (6 bases). Per the germline V gene, CDR1 is MDHEN and CDR2 is SYDVKM. The CDR3 totals 14 residues. Trimming took off 3 bases at V and 5 bases at J, with 11 bases between the two ends. CDR3 in DNA: TGTGCCAGCAGTTTTGCAGGGGAACGAAACACCATATATTTT. This translates into CASSFAGERNTIYF.

This clonotype was picked up many times. The gene calls are TRBV7-9 and TRBJ2-1; TRBD1 matches at 9 bases. This CDR3 comprises 15 residues. Unmatched junction bases numbered 7, after V lost 4 bases and J lost 6 bases. Germline values: CDR1 SEHNR, CDR2 FQNEAQ (reference sequence). The CDR3 bases are TGTGCCAGCAGCTCGACAGGGGGAGACTTCAATGAGCAGTTCTTC. This codes for CASSSTGGDFNEQFF.

This clonotype occurred a few times. The CDR3 bases are TGTGCCAGCAGCCAAGGGGGGTTCCCCCACAATGAGCAGTTCTTC. Protein sequence: CASSQGGFPHNEQFF. The V gene is TRBV4-2, the J gene TRBJ2-1, with D possibly being TRBD1 or TRBD2 (5 bases each). Trimming removed 1 base at V and 5 bases at J, with 12 bases between. Germline V gene sequence: CDR1 LGHNA, CDR2 YNFKEQ. The CDR3 extends over 15 amino acids.

J is TRBJ2-5 and V is TRBV12-3 or TRBV12-4; possibly TRBD2 for D (5 bases). The CDR3 loop spans 14 amino acids. V was trimmed by 3 bases and J by 7 bases, leaving 15 bases between them. The CDR3 DNA is TGTGCCAGCAGTTTTACCGGACCGGCGGGGACCCAGTACTTC. The encoded protein is CASSFTGPAGTQYF.